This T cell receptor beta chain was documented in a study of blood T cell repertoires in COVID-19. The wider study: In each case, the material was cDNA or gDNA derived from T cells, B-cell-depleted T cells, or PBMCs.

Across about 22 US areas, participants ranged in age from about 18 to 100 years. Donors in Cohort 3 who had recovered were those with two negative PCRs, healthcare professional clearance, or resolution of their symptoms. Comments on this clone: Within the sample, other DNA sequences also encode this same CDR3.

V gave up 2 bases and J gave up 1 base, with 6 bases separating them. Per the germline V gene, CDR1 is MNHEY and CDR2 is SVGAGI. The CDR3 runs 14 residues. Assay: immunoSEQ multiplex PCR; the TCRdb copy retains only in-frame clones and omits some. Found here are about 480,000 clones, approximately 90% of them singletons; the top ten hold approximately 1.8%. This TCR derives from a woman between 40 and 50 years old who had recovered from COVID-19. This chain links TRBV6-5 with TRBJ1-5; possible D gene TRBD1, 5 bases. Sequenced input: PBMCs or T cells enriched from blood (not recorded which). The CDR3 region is CASSYRGSNQPQHF. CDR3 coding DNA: TGTGCCAGCAGTTACAGGGGCAGCAATCAGCCCCAGCATTTT.